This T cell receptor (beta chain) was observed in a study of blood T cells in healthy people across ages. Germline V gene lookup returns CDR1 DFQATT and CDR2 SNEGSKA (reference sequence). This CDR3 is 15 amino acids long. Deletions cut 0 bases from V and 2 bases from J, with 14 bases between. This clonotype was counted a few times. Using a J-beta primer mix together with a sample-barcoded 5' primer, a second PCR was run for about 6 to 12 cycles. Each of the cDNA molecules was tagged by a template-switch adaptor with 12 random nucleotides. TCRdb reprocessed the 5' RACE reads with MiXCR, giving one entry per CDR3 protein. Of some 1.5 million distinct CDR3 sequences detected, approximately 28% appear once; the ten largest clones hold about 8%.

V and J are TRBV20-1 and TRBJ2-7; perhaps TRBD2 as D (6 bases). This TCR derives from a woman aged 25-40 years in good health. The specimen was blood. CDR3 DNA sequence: TGCAGTGCTAGAGATCTCGGGGGAAGGGCCTACGAGCAGTACTTC. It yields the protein CSARDLGGRAYEQYF.